This T cell receptor (beta chain) was documented in a study of control samples from healthy donors and cancer patients. Germline V gene data show CDR1 as SGHTA and CDR2 as FQGNSA. Deletions cut 6 bases from V and 7 bases from J, with 9 bases between. The CDR3 runs 11 residues. The protocol was immunoSEQ multiplex PCR, while the TCRdb copy is restricted to in-frame clones and leaves out a portion. The repertoire holds around 190,000 clones, with 90% as singletons. The origin of this receptor is a woman aged 50 to 65 in good health. The specimen sequenced was blood. The chain links TRBV7-2 to TRBJ1-1; D is perhaps TRBD1 (5 bases). The DNA for the CDR3 is TGTGCCAGCAGACCGACAGTTGAAGCTTTCTTT. It is translated as CASRPTVEAFF.